One and the same sample provided the 16 T cell receptor beta chains below, sequenced in a study of CD8 T cells in ankylosing spondylitis (TCRdb year 2017). What the authors observed across the whole study: Blood from ankylosing spondylitis patients appeared to be characterized by a TCR beta motif made up of several highly homologous amino acid variants.

For these TCRs, the target antigens are not known. Libraries were constructed by 5' RACE. These reads were obtained on an Illumina HiSeq 2500. Through fastp at Q25 and MiXCR, TCRdb rebuilt clones from the public reads, retaining in-frame beta chains. CDR3 protein duplicates are merged, each entry listing the most common genes and DNA. This sample comprises roughly 300,000 distinct CDR3 sequences, 8% of them detected only once. Together, the top ten hold roughly 14% of the sample. The specimen sequenced was blood, either unsorted or a sorted T cell fraction (not recorded which). These receptors all come from a male donor with ankylosing spondylitis.

A few counts support this clonotype. The chain combines TRBV10-3 with TRBJ1-5; no reliable D call. In germline, CDR1 is ENHRY, CDR2 SYGVKD. V was pared by 4 bases and J by 3 bases, with 10 bases between. This CDR3 has 14 amino acids. The CDR3 is CAISVDPNNQPQHF. The CDR3 nucleotides read TGTGCCATCAGTGTGGATCCAAACAATCAGCCCCAGCATTTT.

In DNA, the CDR3 is TGCGCCAGCAGCCCGATGGGGACAGGTTACGGAGATGAAAAACTGTTTTTT. Its translation: CASSPMGTGYGDEKLFF. This chain joins TRBV4-1 and TRBJ1-4; 8 bases align to TRBD1. Germline V lookup: CDR1 MGHRA, CDR2 YSYEKL. The trim removed 4 bases at V and 6 bases at J, leaving 13 bases unmatched. There are 17 residues in the CDR3.

A few counts support this clonotype. The chain carries TRBV7-2 and TRBJ1-5, with D perhaps TRBD1 (5 bases). The CDR3 totals 14 residues. V lost 1 base, J lost 4 bases, and 8 bases lay in between. The germline V gene has CDR1 SGHTA and CDR2 FQGNSA. Here the CDR3 reads CASSLGGYNQPQHF. The CDR3 bases are TGTGCCAGCAGCTTAGGGGGGTATAATCAGCCCCAGCATTTT. The variable domain in full, completed from reference TRBV7-2 and TRBJ1-5, reads GAGVSQSPSNKVTEKGKDVELRCDPISGHTALYWYRQSLGQGLEFLIYFQGNSAPDKSGLPSDRFSAERTGGSVSTLTIQRTQQEDSAVYLCASSLGGYNQPQHFGDGTRLSIL.

The CDR3 here is CASSEQGAPEQFF. As DNA, the CDR3 is TGTGCCAGCAGCGAACAGGGGGCGCCTGAGCAGTTCTTC. The chain carries TRBV28 and TRBJ2-1, with 9 positions matching TRBD1. The CDR3 is 13 amino acids. Trimming at V came to 6 bases and at J to 9 bases, leaving 6 bases not matched to a gene. Germline V gene lookup returns CDR1 MDHEN and CDR2 SYDVKM.

In its sample, this clonotype was seen many times. The rearrangement joins TRBV4-1 to TRBJ2-1; 12 bases are a match to TRBD2. CDR3 length equals 18 residues. Germline CDR1 is MGHRA and CDR2 is YSYEKL. V gave up 2 bases and J gave up 6 bases; unmatched junction bases: 11. The CDR3 loop is CASSQLLAGGRLGNEQFF. Here the CDR3 DNA reads TGCGCCAGCAGCCAACTGCTAGCGGGAGGGCGTCTCGGCAATGAGCAGTTCTTC.

The genes are TRBV7-9 and TRBJ2-3; D is tentatively TRBD1 or TRBD2 (5 bases each). Looked up from germline, CDR1 is SEHNR and CDR2 is FQNEAQ (reference sequence). Trimming pared 2 bases from V and 1 base from J, leaving 10 bases between. This CDR3 contains 15 residues. Here the CDR3 reads CASSLLRGGTDTQYF. The CDR3 DNA follows: TGTGCCAGCAGCTTATTAAGGGGAGGCACAGATACGCAGTATTTT.

This clonotype was detected only a few times. The chain combines TRBV5-6 with TRBJ1-5; tentative D call: TRBD1 (5 bases). This CDR3 region has 14 residues. Germline CDR1 is SGHDT and CDR2 is YYEEEE. The V end lost 0 bases, the J end lost 11 bases, and 15 bases lay between the germline ends. CDR3 nucleotides: TGTGCCAGCAGCTTGGCCGGGGAGCGGGGGTCCCAGCATTTT. Translation: CASSLAGERGSQHF.

The V gene is TRBV5-1, the J gene TRBJ2-7; 8 positions agree with TRBD2. From germline, CDR1 is SGHRS and CDR2 YFSETQ. The CDR3 runs 15 residues. Trimming removed 2 bases from V and 2 bases from J; junction bases left unmatched: 6. The CDR3 here is CASSFAAGGTYEQYF. For the CDR3, the DNA is TGCGCCAGCAGCTTTGCGGCGGGAGGAACCTACGAGCAGTACTTC.

V gene TRBV12-3 or TRBV12-4 combines with J gene TRBJ2-1, with a possible D match to TRBD2 (6 bases). The CDR3 loop spans 18 amino acids. V was pared by 7 bases and J by 0 bases, with 22 bases between. The DNA for the CDR3 is TGTGCCAGCACTGCTTGGGGTGTAGCGGATGCCTCCTACAATGAGCAGTTCTTC. As protein: CASTAWGVADASYNEQFF.

This clonotype was detected a few times. The chain is built from TRBV18 and TRBJ1-2; maybe TRBD1 (5 bases). Germline-derived CDR1 and CDR2 are KGHSH and LQKENI. Trimming removed 4 bases at V and 8 bases at J, with 17 bases between. The CDR3 contains 14 residues. The CDR3 region has the DNA TGTGCCAGCTCACTCGACAGAACCCTTGCGGGCTACACCTTC. Protein: CASSLDRTLAGYTF.

This clonotype was counted ten times or more. The V call is TRBV7-3, the J call TRBJ2-1; D is unclear. CDR1 and CDR2 from the germline V gene are SGHTA and FQGTGA. V lost 3 bases and J 9 bases, leaving 9 bases between the germline ends. This CDR3 is built from 12 residues. In DNA, the CDR3 is TGTGCCAGCAGCTTCGGGTATGGTGAGCAGTTCTTC. Translation gives CASSFGYGEQFF.

The rearrangement uses TRBV6-1 and TRBJ2-1, with D hard to call. Per the germline V gene, CDR1 is MNHNS and CDR2 is SASEGT. V lost 6 bases and J 9 bases, leaving 12 bases between the germline ends. The CDR3 length is 12 residues. The CDR3 sequence is CASRAPGGEQFF. In DNA, the CDR3 is TGTGCCAGCAGGGCGCCCGGCGGTGAGCAGTTCTTC.

This clonotype was counted between two and nine times. V gene TRBV27 combines with J gene TRBJ2-1; 8 bases match TRBD1. Trimming took 4 bases from V and 7 from J; bases not matched to a gene: 6. This CDR3 spans 14 amino acids. Germline assignment: CDR1 MNHEY and CDR2 SMNVEV (reference sequence). CDR3 nucleotide sequence: TGTGCCAGCAGTTCGACAGGGGATTGGAATGAGCAGTTCTTC. Translating gives CASSSTGDWNEQFF.

This clonotype was detected many times. This chain joins TRBV4-2 and TRBJ2-7; 8 bases match TRBD1. Trimming took 0 bases from V and 3 from J; bases not matched to a gene: 4. This CDR3 comprises 15 residues. CDR1 LGHNA and CDR2 YNFKEQ come from the germline V gene. This chain's CDR3 is CASSQDQGAHYEQYF. The CDR3 region has the DNA TGTGCCAGCAGCCAAGACCAGGGGGCCCACTACGAGCAGTACTTC.

V usage is TRBV20-1 and J usage is TRBJ1-2; D is unresolved. This CDR3 is built from 15 residues. Germline V gene lookup returns CDR1 DFQATT and CDR2 SNEGSKA (reference sequence). The V gene lost 3 bases and the J gene lost 1 base, with 15 bases spanning the gap. The CDR3 DNA reads TGCAGTGCTAGGGGAGGTGCGCAGCTTAACTATGGCTACACCTTC. Amino acid sequence: CSARGGAQLNYGYTF.

V is TRBV5-1 and J is TRBJ2-1; the match to TRBD1 covers 9 bases. In germline, CDR1 is SGHRS, CDR2 YFSETQ. This CDR3 region has 16 residues. Losses at the gene ends were 4 bases for V and 7 bases for J; bases not matched to a gene: 12. The CDR3 DNA follows: TGCGCCAGCAGCGACGGCGACAGGGGGGGAGGGAATGAGCAGTTCTTC. Translated: CASSDGDRGGGNEQFF.